Listed below are T cell receptor beta chains from one sample, sequenced in a study of beta chain features in type 1 diabetes. Clones were read by immunoSEQ multiplex PCR, and TCRdb kept only the in-frame ones, dropping some. The table records roughly 150,000 clones, approximately 10% of them present only once. Material for sequencing was central memory CD4+ T cells from blood. The receptor source for this set is a man younger than 45 with type 1 diabetes. The CDR3 runs from the conserved cysteine through the conserved F or W. A D gene is named only where the DNA matches it firmly. Size values are once, few and many counts, or a class for expanded clones, and some rows have none.

TRBV28	few	TRBD1	TRBJ1-5	TGTGCCAGCAGAGTAGACAGGGGCGGGCAGCCCCAGCATTTT	CASRVDRGGQPQHF
TRBV27	NA	TRBD2	TRBJ2-3	TGTGCCAGCAGAAGGGCTAGCGGTCCCATCACAGATACGCAGTATTTT	CASRRASGPITDTQYF
TRBV29-1	NA	NA	TRBJ2-1	TGCAGCGGTGGGGGGGGCGGCAATGAGCAGTTCTTC	CSGGGGGNEQFF
TRBV4-2	few	TRBD2	TRBJ2-1	TGTGCCAGCAGCCAAGAGGGGACTAGCGGATACAATGAGCAGTTCTTC	CASSQEGTSGYNEQFF
TRBV5-1	few	TRBD2	TRBJ2-3	TGCGCCAGCAGCTCGGCACGCGGGAGTATTGAGAATACGCAGTATTTT	CASSSARGSIENTQYF
TRBV18	NA	NA	TRBJ1-5	TGTGCCAGCTCACCTGCAGGGGTCGATCAGCCCCAGCATTTT	CASSPAGVDQPQHF
TRBV7-2	NA	NA	TRBJ2-1	TGTGCCAGCAGCTTCCTCGGGGTAACCTACAATGAGCAGTTCTTC	CASSFLGVTYNEQFF
TRBV11-2	NA	NA	TRBJ2-1	TGTGCCAGCAGCTTAGGGACAGTCCCGTTCTTC	CASSLGTVPFF
TRBV7-3	few	TRBD1	TRBJ1-1	TGTGCCAGCAGCCCGACAGGGGTCACTGAAGCTTTCTTT	CASSPTGVTEAFF
TRBV6-1	few	NA	TRBJ2-6	TGTGCCAGCAGTGAACAGGGCAGGGGTTGGTCTGGGGCCAACGTCCTGACTTTC	CASSEQGRGWSGANVLTF
TRBV7-2	few	TRBD2	TRBJ2-1	TGTGCCAGCAGCTTAGCCGGACTAGCGGGATCGGAGCAGTTCTTC	CASSLAGLAGSEQFF
TRBV6-1	few	NA	TRBJ1-1	TGTGCCAGCATCGATAGTAGCTACACTGAAGCTTTCTTT	CASIDSSYTEAFF
TRBV5-6	NA	TRBD2	TRBJ2-1	TGTGCCAGCAGCCCGGGACTAGCGGGAGGGCCGGTACATGAGCAGTTCTTC	CASSPGLAGGPVHEQFF
TRBV27	NA	TRBD2	TRBJ2-1	TGTGCCAGCAGGCCGGGACTAGCGACTCTGGGGTTGATCAATGAGCAGTTCTTC	CASRPGLATLGLINEQFF
TRBV7-9	few	TRBD2	TRBJ2-1	TGTGCCAGCAGCTTAGCGGCTAGCGGGAGGGCGGGAGAGCAGTTCTTC	CASSLAASGRAGEQFF
TRBV4-3	few	NA	TRBJ2-1	TGCGCCAGCAGCCCCAGTCGTTCCGGAGCTGAGCAGTTCTTC	CASSPSRSGAEQFF
TRBV5-6	few	NA	TRBJ2-7	TGTGCCAGCAGCTTGACGGGGTCTACCTACGAGCAGTACTTC	CASSLTGSTYEQYF
TRBV19	NA	NA	TRBJ2-5	TGTGCCAGTAGTGGAGGAACAGCCCGGCGGGAGACCCAGTACTTC	CASSGGTARRETQYF
TRBV5-5	NA	NA	TRBJ1-2	TGTGCCAGCAGCTCACAGGGATACTATGGCTACACCTTC	CASSSQGYYGYTF
TRBV5-4	few	NA	TRBJ2-1	TGTGCCAGCAGCTCAGGGGCGGTCCGCTCCTACAATGAGCAGTTCTTC	CASSSGAVRSYNEQFF
TRBV27	NA	TRBD2	TRBJ2-5	TGTGCCAGCAGTTTATGGGCTAGCGGGAGGTCGGAGACCCAGTACTTC	CASSLWASGRSETQYF
TRBV7-9	few	NA	TRBJ1-5	TGTGCCAGCAGCTCACAGGGCAGTCAGCCCCAGCATTTT	CASSSQGSQPQHF
TRBV10-3	few	TRBD2	TRBJ2-7	TGTGCCACGGAGGGGTCTAGCGGGAGAGAGGGGGAGCAGTACTTC	CATEGSSGREGEQYF
TRBV7-8	few	NA	TRBJ2-5	TGTGCCAGCAGCGTGCAAGGCGGTCAAGAGACCCAGTACTTC	CASSVQGGQETQYF
TRBV9	NA	NA	TRBJ2-1	TGTGCCAGCAGCGTAGGCTCGAGCTCCTACAATGAGCAGTTCTTC	CASSVGSSSYNEQFF